Listed here is a single TCR beta chain. In the study's own analysis: Amplification with reference gene primers provided the estimates of nucleated cell counts. Using immunoSEQ multiplex PCR, the repertoire was profiled, and TCRdb retains in-frame clones only, with some absent. V and J calls plus clone size are reproduced from that table; the DNA served to infer D and trimming. Among under 350,000 clones, roughly 86% were seen once, and the ten largest hold around 1.2%. The record originates from a study of blood T cell repertoires in COVID-19. As for the study in general: Specimens from acute and convalescent COVID-19 originated in the United States, Italy and Spain. PBMCs, B-cell-depleted T cells, or T cells were the source of the cDNA or gDNA that made up the material.

The sequence was collected from a man aged 65 to 79 with acute or convalescent COVID-19. Sequenced material: peripheral blood.

CDR3 nucleotide sequence: TGTGCCAGCAGCCCGCGACAGGTTTCTGGAAACACCATATATTTT. Amino acid sequence: CASSPRQVSGNTIYF. The rearrangement links TRBV11-2 to TRBJ1-3; tentatively, D is TRBD1 (6 bases). The CDR3 totals 15 residues. The V gene's germline CDR1 is SGHAT and CDR2 FQNNGV. Trimming cost V 5 bases and J 1 base, with 12 bases left between them.